The 32 T cell receptor beta chains below were found in one sample sequenced in a study of blood T cells in healthy people across ages. Combining a sample-barcoded 5' primer with a J-beta primer mix, a second PCR ran for roughly 7 to 12 cycles. TCRdb re-derived calls from the 5' RACE reads in MiXCR, one entry per CDR3 protein. This table holds 1.5 million to 2 million distinct CDR3 sequences, 25% to 30% found once. The sequencing sample was made of blood. The receptors originated from a woman aged 30 to 39 in good health.

This sequence joins TRBV7-6 and TRBJ2-1; 8 bases fit TRBD2. The CDR3 contains 15 residues. Looked up from germline, CDR1 is SGHVS and CDR2 is FNYEAQ. V gave up 1 base and J gave up 10 bases; unmatched junction bases: 9. The CDR3 DNA reads TGTGCCAGCAGCTTAGGCCGAGCGGGAGTAATCGAGCAGTTCTTC. Translation: CASSLGRAGVIEQFF.

The table lists this clonotype with many counts. The rearrangement links TRBV29-1 to TRBJ2-5; D is ambiguous. The CDR3 covers 13 residues. Germline CDR1 reads SQVTM; CDR2 reads ANQGSEA. Trimming stripped 8 bases from V and 0 bases from J, with 13 bases between. In nucleotides, the CDR3 is TGCAGCCCGATCCTACTGAACCAAGAGACCCAGTACTTC. Its protein is CSPILLNQETQYF.

In regard to this clonotype: This may come from a read error, since a much larger clone is one base off. This chain connects TRBV6-2 or TRBV6-3 to TRBJ2-5; D is undetermined. Germline CDR1 and CDR2: MNHEY and SVGEGT. Trimming removed 6 bases at V and 11 bases at J, with 22 bases between. There are 14 residues in the CDR3. The CDR3 DNA sequence: TGTGCCAGCAGCCCAGTAAGCTCCTACAATGAGCAGTACTTC. It translates to CASSPVSSYNEQYF.

The rearrangement uses TRBV20-1 and TRBJ2-3; 7 positions agree with TRBD2. Germline V lookup: CDR1 DFQATT, CDR2 SNEGSKA (reference sequence). V dropped 6 bases and J dropped 2; count of bases not matched to a gene: 14. The length of the CDR3 is 16 residues. The CDR3 loop is CSAGSSGKRVTDTQYF. The CDR3 nucleotides read TGCAGTGCGGGTTCTAGCGGCAAACGAGTCACAGATACGCAGTATTTT.

This sequence joins TRBV7-2 and TRBJ2-5, with TRBD2 identical over 7 bases. The CDR3 totals 13 residues. Germline CDR1 is SGHTA and CDR2 is FQGNSA. J gave up 3 bases and V 5 bases, and 3 bases lay outside the gene matches. CDR3: CASSGDYEETQYF. In DNA, the CDR3 is TGTGCCAGCAGCGGGGACTATGAAGAGACCCAGTACTTC.

This sequence joins TRBV28 and TRBJ1-6; D remains unclear. This CDR3 is built from 15 residues. V was clipped by 1 base and J by 7 bases, with 11 bases between them. CDR1 is MDHEN, CDR2 SYDVKM, per germline. For the CDR3, the DNA is TGTGCCAGCAGTTTATCGCAGGCTGGCAATTCACCCCTCCACTTT. Protein sequence: CASSLSQAGNSPLHF. Full variable domain (rest looked up from reference TRBV28 and TRBJ1-6): DVKVTQSSRYLVKRTGEKVFLECVQDMDHENMFWYRQDPGLGLRLIYFSYDVKMKEKGDIPEGYSVSREKKERFSLILESASTNQTSMYLCASSLSQAGNSPLHFGNGTRLTVT.

With respect to this clonotype: A much larger clone lies one base from this, so it may be a read error. J is TRBJ1-2 and V is TRBV20-1; TRBD1 aligns across 7 bases. V shed 5 bases and J 5 bases; nucleotides not matched to a gene: 8. The CDR3 has 13 residues. Germline CDR1 is DFQATT and CDR2 is SNEGSKA (reference sequence). CDR3 bases: TGCAGTGCTCGACAGGGAGGGTGGTATGGCTACACCTTC. Amino acid sequence: CSARQGGWYGYTF.

The CDR3 bases are TGTGCCAGCTCACCACCGGAAACAGGGTCACTGGACGAGCAGTACTTC. Its protein product is CASSPPETGSLDEQYF. The V gene is TRBV18, the J gene TRBJ2-4; a weak D match, TRBD1 (6 bases). With the DNA end fitting TRBJ2-7 better, the J assignment may be wrong. Looked up from germline, CDR1 is KGHSH and CDR2 is LQKENI. This CDR3 has 16 amino acids.

Details on this clonotype: Compared with germline, one end of the junction differs, possibly owing to a read error. V usage is TRBV20-1 and J usage is TRBJ1-1; D not certain. The germline gives CDR1 DFQATT, CDR2 SNEGSKA (reference sequence). This CDR3 contains 14 residues. DNA for the CDR3: TGCGGTGCTAGTGTACCTAGGGAGGGCACTGAAGCTTTCTTT. This encodes CGASVPREGTEAFF.

A few counts support this clonotype. The V gene is TRBV20-1, the J gene TRBJ2-3; D perhaps matches TRBD2 (5 bases). Per germline, CDR1 DFQATT and CDR2 SNEGSKA (reference sequence). The ends were cut back, 4 bases at V and 6 bases at J, with 8 bases in the middle. The CDR3 loop spans 11 amino acids. Here the CDR3 DNA reads TGCAGTGCTATCGGCGGGGATACGCAGTATTTT. This codes for CSAIGGDTQYF.

The table lists this clonotype with a few counts. This chain links TRBV6-1 with TRBJ2-5; D gene ambiguous. This CDR3 spans 15 amino acids. Trimming stripped 1 base from V and 0 bases from J, with 9 bases between. Germline lookup yields CDR1 MNHNS and CDR2 SASEGT. CDR3 in amino acids: CASSEVETDQETQYF. The CDR3 nucleotides read TGTGCCAGCAGTGAAGTGGAGACGGACCAAGAGACCCAGTACTTC.

The V and J genes are TRBV27 and TRBJ2-1; D is unresolved. V was pared by 3 bases and J by 6 bases, with 9 bases between. The germline CDR1 and CDR2 sequences are MNHEY and SMNVEV (reference sequence). The CDR3 totals 13 residues. In nucleotides, the CDR3 is TGTGCCAGCAGTTTTGGTTTGTCCAATGAGCAGTTCTTC. Translation gives CASSFGLSNEQFF.

This clonotype was detected ten times or more. V is TRBV20-1 and J is TRBJ2-7, with 8 bases matching TRBD1. The trim removed 5 bases at V and 6 bases at J, leaving 6 bases unmatched. The length of the CDR3 is 12 residues. CDR1 is DFQATT and CDR2 is SNEGSKA in the germline V gene (reference sequence). The DNA of the CDR3 is TGCAGTGCTTCCCAGGGGGCGCGCGAGCAGTACTTC. Translating it yields CSASQGAREQYF.

This clonotype was counted only a few times. The chain joins TRBV5-1 to TRBJ1-2; D may be TRBD1 (5 bases). Trimming cost V 4 bases and J 5 bases, with 18 bases left between them. CDR1 and CDR2 (germline): SGHRS, YFSETQ. The CDR3 runs 15 residues. CDR3: CASSPLSGAGYGYTF. As DNA, the CDR3 is TGCGCCAGCAGCCCCTTATCCGGGGCAGGGTATGGCTACACCTTC.

This clonotype came up many times. This sequence joins TRBV5-1 and TRBJ2-7; tentatively, D is TRBD1 (6 bases). Germline V gene sequence: CDR1 SGHRS, CDR2 YFSETQ. The length of the CDR3 is 14 residues. V lost 4 bases, J lost 0 bases, and 11 bases lay in between. CDR3 sequence: CASSDTGSSYEQYF. CDR3 nucleotides: TGCGCCAGCAGCGACACAGGGTCCTCCTACGAGCAGTACTTC.

This clonotype was seen many times. The CDR3 coding sequence is TGTGCCAGCAGTTTCGCTTACAGTGAGCGGGTGTCCTACGAGCAGTACTTC. This sequence encodes CASSFAYSERVSYEQYF. The chain carries TRBV12-3 or TRBV12-4 and TRBJ2-7, with D possibly TRBD2 on 6 matching bases. V was trimmed by 3 bases and J by 1 base, leaving 19 bases between them. CDR3 length: 17 amino acids.

The table lists this clonotype with many counts. This chain links TRBV20-1 with TRBJ1-4, with TRBD1 as a possible D gene (6 bases). Germline V gives CDR1 DFQATT, CDR2 SNEGSKA (reference sequence). Between the trimmed V and J ends, which lost 3 bases and 7 bases, there was a span of 9 bases. This CDR3 has 12 residues. The CDR3, as DNA: TGCAGTGCTAGGGAGGACAGTGAAAAACTGTTTTTT. This codes for CSAREDSEKLFF.

This clonotype was recorded at least ten times. The chain couples TRBV6-5 to TRBJ2-3; 14 bases are a match to TRBD2. The CDR3 is 17 residues long. V trimming: 4 bases; J trimming: 3 bases; junction bases outside the gene matches: 6. In germline, CDR1 is MNHEY, CDR2 SVGAGI. The CDR3 loop reads CASSSGLAGGSTDTQYF. The CDR3 coding sequence is TGTGCCAGCAGTTCCGGACTAGCGGGGGGCTCGACAGATACGCAGTATTTT.

This clonotype was seen more than once but under ten times. The chain is built from TRBV5-1 and TRBJ2-3; 8 bases are shared with TRBD2. V lost 5 bases and J lost 0; bases outside the gene matches: 11. The CDR3 sequence is 17 residues long. Looked up from germline, CDR1 is SGHRS and CDR2 is YFSETQ. As DNA, the CDR3 is TGCGCCAGCAGAACCGGACGGGGGGGGCTAAGCACAGATACGCAGTATTTT. Translating it yields CASRTGRGGLSTDTQYF.

The rearrangement uses TRBV28 and TRBJ1-4, with TRBD1 as a possible D gene (6 bases). V was pared by 8 bases and J by 8 bases, with 18 bases between. CDR1 MDHEN and CDR2 SYDVKM come from the germline V gene. CDR3 length equals 14 residues. As DNA, the CDR3 is TGTGCCAGCGGCACACAGGGTAGGGGGGAAAAACTGTTTTTT. Translating gives CASGTQGRGEKLFF.

This clonotype was detected only a few times. The chain combines TRBV6-5 with TRBJ2-3; D is unclear. V lost 11 bases and J 7 bases, leaving 13 bases between the germline ends. The CDR3 is 11 residues long. Germline CDR1 is MNHEY and CDR2 is SVGAGI. This chain's CDR3 is CAAYGQNTQYF. CDR3 bases: TGTGCCGCATATGGGCAAAATACGCAGTATTTT.

This clonotype showed up many times. The J gene is TRBJ2-7, the V gene TRBV9; no definite D call. The germline V gene has CDR1 SGDLS and CDR2 YYNGEE. The ends were cut back, 1 base at V and 0 bases at J, with 8 bases in the middle. The CDR3 is made up of 14 amino acids. CDR3 amino acids: CASSVSRSSYEQYF. The CDR3, as DNA: TGTGCCAGCAGCGTAAGTCGGAGCTCCTACGAGCAGTACTTC.

This clonotype was found many times. This chain connects TRBV20-1 to TRBJ2-5; D is possibly TRBD2 (5 bases). V was clipped by 5 bases and J by 0 bases, with 10 bases between them. The CDR3 contains 13 residues. CDR1 and CDR2 (germline): DFQATT, SNEGSKA (reference sequence). The CDR3 DNA follows: TGCAGTGCTGAGGACTCGAACCAAGAGACCCAGTACTTC. This codes for CSAEDSNQETQYF.

This chain links TRBV11-1 with TRBJ2-5; 9 bases agree with TRBD1. Germline lookup yields CDR1 SGHAT and CDR2 FQDESV (reference sequence). The V segment lost 8 bases and the J segment 2 bases; nucleotides outside the gene matches: 12. The CDR3 is 16 residues long. In DNA form, the CDR3 reads TGTGCCAGCGGCTCTCACGGGACAGGGATTCAAGAGACCCAGTACTTC. Translation: CASGSHGTGIQETQYF. The full variable domain, in which reference TRBV11-1 and TRBJ2-5 provide the parts outside the CDR3, is EAEVAQSPRYKITEKSQAVAFWCDPISGHATLYWYRQILGQGPELLVQFQDESVVDDSQLPKDRFSAERLKGVDSTLKIQPAELGDSAMYLCASGSHGTGIQETQYFGPGTRLLVL.

This clonotype has more than one count but fewer than ten. The V gene is TRBV14, the J gene TRBJ2-5, with 9 bases identical to TRBD2. CDR3 length: 16 amino acids. Trimming cost V 0 bases and J 4 bases; bases outside gene matches: 6. CDR1 and CDR2 from the germline V gene are SGHDN and FVKESK. DNA for the CDR3: TGTGCCAGCAGCCAAGACATAGCGGGAGTAGCAGAGACCCAGTACTTC. This translates into CASSQDIAGVAETQYF.

The chain has TRBV29-1 and TRBJ1-4; D may be TRBD1 (5 bases). Trimming cost V 4 bases and J 10 bases, with 16 bases left between them. CDR1 SQVTM and CDR2 ANQGSEA come from the germline V gene. The CDR3 totals 13 residues. The chain's CDR3 is CSVGGPNGGKLFF. For the CDR3, the DNA is TGCAGCGTTGGTGGGCCAAACGGGGGAAAACTGTTTTTT.

The V and J genes are TRBV6-1 and TRBJ1-2; D is uncertain. Germline CDR1 reads MNHNS; CDR2 reads SASEGT. V lost 6 bases to trimming and J lost 6 bases, with 14 bases between them. CDR3 length equals 13 residues. The CDR3 loop is CASRADRRHGYTF. The CDR3 nucleotides read TGTGCCAGCAGGGCCGATAGGCGGCATGGCTACACCTTC.

Remarks on this clonotype: Its ends do not fully match the called genes, so a read error is possible. The gene calls are TRBV5-4 and TRBJ1-6; D call uncertain. The CDR3 totals 14 residues. Germline lookup yields CDR1 SGHNT and CDR2 YYREEE (reference sequence). The CDR3, as DNA: TGTGCCAGCAGCTTGGGTGTGCCCAATTCGCCCCTCCACTTT. This encodes CASSLGVPNSPLHF. The full variable domain, with the rest looked up from reference TRBV5-4 and TRBJ1-6, is ETGVTQSPTHLIKTRGQQVTLRCSSQSGHNTVSWYQQALGQGPQFIFQYYREEENGRGNFPPRFSGLQFPNYSSELNVNALELDDSALYLCASSLGVPNSPLHFGNGTRLTVT.

This clonotype has a handful of counts. This chain connects TRBV20-1 to TRBJ2-3; TRBD2 is a possible D gene (7 bases). Germline CDR1 and CDR2: DFQATT and SNEGSKA (reference sequence). The CDR3 extends over 17 amino acids. Trimming took 1 base from V and 1 from J, leaving 18 bases between them. CDR3: CSARGGLTRGRTDTQYF. The CDR3 DNA is TGCAGTGCTAGAGGGGGGCTTACGCGGGGGCGCACAGATACGCAGTATTTT.

This clonotype was seen more than once but under ten times. The gene calls are TRBV6-1 and TRBJ2-1; 8 bases fit TRBD2. Germline assignment: CDR1 MNHNS and CDR2 SASEGT. With V trimmed by 8 bases and J by 7 bases, 19 bases remained unmatched. There are 17 residues in the CDR3. CDR3 in DNA: TGTGCCAGCGGTAGTAGGGTAGCGGGAAAGCGACTAAATGAGCAGTTCTTC. Its protein is CASGSRVAGKRLNEQFF.

This clonotype appeared a few times. The rearrangement links TRBV6-5 to TRBJ2-3; possibly TRBD1 or TRBD2 for D (6 bases each). Germline V lookup: CDR1 MNHEY, CDR2 SVGAGI. The CDR3 runs to 14 residues. Trimming stripped 2 bases from V and 4 bases from J, with 10 bases between. The CDR3 nucleotides are TGTGCCAGCAGTTACAGGGGGGACTCAGATACGCAGTATTTT. Translated, it gives CASSYRGDSDTQYF.

The chain combines TRBV7-9 with TRBJ2-4, with D perhaps given as TRBD1 or TRBD2 (5 bases each). From germline, CDR1 is SEHNR and CDR2 FQNEAQ (reference sequence). V gave up 0 bases and J gave up 4 bases, with 19 bases separating them. The CDR3 is 18 residues long. The chain's CDR3 is CASSLAVVNGTLKNIQYF. The CDR3 DNA sequence: TGTGCCAGCAGCTTAGCGGTAGTCAACGGGACCCTGAAAAACATTCAGTACTTC.